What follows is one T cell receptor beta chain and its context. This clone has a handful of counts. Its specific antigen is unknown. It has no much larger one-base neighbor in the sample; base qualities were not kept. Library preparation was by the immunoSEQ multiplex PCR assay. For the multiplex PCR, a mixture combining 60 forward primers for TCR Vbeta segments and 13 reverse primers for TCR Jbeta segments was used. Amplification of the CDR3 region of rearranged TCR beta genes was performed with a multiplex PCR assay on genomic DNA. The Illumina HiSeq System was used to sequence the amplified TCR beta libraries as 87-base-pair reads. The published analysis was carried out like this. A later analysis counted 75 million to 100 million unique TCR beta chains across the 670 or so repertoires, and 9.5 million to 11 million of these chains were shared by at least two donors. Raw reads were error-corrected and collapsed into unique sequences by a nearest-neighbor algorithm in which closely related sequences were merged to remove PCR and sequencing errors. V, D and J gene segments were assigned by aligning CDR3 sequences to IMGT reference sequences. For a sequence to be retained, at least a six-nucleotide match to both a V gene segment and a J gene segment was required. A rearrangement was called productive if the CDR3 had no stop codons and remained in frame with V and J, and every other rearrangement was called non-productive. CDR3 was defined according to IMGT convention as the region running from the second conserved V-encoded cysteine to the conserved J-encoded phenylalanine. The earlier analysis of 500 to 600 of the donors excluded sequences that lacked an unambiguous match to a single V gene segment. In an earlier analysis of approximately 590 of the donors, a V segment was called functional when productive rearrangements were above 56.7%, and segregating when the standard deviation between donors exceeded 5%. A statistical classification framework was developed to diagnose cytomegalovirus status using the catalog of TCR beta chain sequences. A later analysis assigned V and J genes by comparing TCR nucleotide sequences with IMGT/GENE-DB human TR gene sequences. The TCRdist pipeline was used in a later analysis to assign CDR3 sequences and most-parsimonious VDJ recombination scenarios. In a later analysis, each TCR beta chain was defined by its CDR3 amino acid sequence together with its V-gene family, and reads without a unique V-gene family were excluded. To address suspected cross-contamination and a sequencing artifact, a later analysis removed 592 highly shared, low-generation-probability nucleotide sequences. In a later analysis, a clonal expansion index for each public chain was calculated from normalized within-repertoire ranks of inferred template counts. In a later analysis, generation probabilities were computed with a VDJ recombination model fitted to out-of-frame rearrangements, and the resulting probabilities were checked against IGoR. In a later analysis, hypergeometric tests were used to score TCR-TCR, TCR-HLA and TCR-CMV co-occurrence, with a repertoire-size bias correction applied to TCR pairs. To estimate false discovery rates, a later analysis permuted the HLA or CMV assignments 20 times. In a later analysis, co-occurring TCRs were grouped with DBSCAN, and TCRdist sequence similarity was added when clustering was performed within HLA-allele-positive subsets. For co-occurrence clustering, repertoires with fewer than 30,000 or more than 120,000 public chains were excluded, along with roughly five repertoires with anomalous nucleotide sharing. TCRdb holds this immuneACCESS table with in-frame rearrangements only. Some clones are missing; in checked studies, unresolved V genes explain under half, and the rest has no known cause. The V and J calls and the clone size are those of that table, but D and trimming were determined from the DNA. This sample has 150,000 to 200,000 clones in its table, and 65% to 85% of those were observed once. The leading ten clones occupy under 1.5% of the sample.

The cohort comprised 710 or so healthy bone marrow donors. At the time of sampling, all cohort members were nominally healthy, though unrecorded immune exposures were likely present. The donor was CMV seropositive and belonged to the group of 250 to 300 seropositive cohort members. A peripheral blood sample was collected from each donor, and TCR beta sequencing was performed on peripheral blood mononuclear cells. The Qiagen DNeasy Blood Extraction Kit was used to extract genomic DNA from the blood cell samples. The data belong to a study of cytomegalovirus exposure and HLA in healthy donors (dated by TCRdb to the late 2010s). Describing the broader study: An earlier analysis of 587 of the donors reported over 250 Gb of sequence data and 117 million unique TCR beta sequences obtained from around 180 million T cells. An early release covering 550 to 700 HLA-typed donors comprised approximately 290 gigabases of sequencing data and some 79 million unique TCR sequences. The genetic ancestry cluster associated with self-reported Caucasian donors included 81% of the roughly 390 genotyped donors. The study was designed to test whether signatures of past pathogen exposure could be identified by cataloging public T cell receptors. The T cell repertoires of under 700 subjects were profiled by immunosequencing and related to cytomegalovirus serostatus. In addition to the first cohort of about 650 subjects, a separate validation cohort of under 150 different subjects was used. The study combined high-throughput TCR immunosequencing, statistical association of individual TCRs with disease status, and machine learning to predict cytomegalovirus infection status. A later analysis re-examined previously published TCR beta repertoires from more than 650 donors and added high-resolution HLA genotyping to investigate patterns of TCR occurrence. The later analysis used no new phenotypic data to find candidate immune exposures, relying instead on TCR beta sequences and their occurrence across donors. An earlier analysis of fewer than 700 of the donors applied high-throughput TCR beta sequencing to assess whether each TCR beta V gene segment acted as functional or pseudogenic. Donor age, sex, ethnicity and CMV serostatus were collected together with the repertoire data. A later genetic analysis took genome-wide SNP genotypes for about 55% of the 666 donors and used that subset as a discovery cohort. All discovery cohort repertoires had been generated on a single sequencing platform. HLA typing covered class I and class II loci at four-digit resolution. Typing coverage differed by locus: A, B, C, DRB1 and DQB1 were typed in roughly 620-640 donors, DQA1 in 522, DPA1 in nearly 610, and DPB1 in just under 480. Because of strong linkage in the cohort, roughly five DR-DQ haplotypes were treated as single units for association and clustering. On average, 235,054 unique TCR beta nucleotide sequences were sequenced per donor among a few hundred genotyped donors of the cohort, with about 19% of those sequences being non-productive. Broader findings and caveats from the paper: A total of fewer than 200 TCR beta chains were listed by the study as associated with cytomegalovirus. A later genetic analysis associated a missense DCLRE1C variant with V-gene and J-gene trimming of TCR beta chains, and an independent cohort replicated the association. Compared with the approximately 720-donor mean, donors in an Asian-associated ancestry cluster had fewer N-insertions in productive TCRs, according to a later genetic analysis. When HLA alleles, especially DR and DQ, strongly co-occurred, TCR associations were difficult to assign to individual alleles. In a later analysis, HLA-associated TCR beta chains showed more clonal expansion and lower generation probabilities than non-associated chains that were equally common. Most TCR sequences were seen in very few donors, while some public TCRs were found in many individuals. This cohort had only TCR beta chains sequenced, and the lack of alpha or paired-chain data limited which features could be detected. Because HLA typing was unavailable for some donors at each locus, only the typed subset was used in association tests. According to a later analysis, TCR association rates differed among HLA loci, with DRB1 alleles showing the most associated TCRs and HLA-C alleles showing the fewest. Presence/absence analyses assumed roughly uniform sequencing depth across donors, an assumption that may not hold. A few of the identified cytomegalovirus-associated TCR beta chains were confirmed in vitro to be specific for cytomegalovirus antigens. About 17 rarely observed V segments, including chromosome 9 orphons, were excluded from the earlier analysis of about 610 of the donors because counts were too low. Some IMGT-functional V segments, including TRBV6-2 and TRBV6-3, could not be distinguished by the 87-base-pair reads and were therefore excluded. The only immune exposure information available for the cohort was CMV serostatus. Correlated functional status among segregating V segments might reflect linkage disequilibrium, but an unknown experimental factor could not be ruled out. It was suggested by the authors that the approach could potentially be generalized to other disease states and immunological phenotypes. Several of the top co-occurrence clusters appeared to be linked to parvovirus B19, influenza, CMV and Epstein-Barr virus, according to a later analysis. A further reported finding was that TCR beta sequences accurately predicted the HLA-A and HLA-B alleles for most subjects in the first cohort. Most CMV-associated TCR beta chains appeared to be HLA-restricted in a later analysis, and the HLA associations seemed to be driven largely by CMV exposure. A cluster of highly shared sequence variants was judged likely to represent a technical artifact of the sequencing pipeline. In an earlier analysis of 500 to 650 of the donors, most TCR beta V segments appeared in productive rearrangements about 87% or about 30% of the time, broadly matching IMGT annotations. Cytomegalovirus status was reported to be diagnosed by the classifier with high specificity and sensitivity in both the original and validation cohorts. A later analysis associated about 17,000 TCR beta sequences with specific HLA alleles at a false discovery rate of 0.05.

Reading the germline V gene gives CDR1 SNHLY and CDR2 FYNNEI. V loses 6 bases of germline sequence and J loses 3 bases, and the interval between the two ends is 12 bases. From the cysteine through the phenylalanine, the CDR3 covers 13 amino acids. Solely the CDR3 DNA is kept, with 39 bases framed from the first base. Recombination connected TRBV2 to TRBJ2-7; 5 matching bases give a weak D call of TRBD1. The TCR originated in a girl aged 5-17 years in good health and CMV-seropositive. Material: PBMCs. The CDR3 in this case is CASRPDSVYEQYF. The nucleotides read TGTGCCAGCAGACCCGACAGTGTCTACGAGCAGTACTTC.